Presented here are 21 T cell receptor beta chains from one specimen sequenced in a study of OX40 agonist ivuxolimab in advanced cancers. TCRdb's copy holds only in-frame clones and misses some; the assay was immunoSEQ multiplex PCR. Of roughly 56,000 clones listed, less than 90% are singletons. Sequenced here: CD4+ or CD8+ T cells sorted from blood, sampled in a trial of the OX40 agonist ivuxolimab. The source of these receptors is an adult with an advanced solid tumor such as melanoma, head and neck, liver or kidney cancer.

The J gene is TRBJ2-7, the V gene TRBV7-3; 7 bases are a match to TRBD1. The CDR3 is 13 residues long. Germline CDR1 is SGHTA and CDR2 is FQGTGA. The trim removed 3 bases at V and 2 bases at J, leaving 1 base unmatched. The CDR3 protein is CASSLTGTYEQYF. The CDR3 DNA sequence: TGTGCCAGCAGCTTGACAGGGACCTACGAGCAGTACTTC. The full variable domain, in which reference TRBV7-3 and TRBJ2-7 provide the parts outside the CDR3, is GAGVSQTPSNKVTEKGKYVELRCDPISGHTALYWYRQSLGQGPEFLIYFQGTGAADDSGLPNDRFFAVRPEGSVSTLKIQRTERGDSAVYLCASSLTGTYEQYFGPGTRLTVT.

This sequence joins TRBV19 and TRBJ2-5; no clear D gene. The CDR3 runs 12 residues. Trimming pared 5 bases from V and 3 bases from J, leaving 7 bases between. Germline CDR1 LNHDA, CDR2 SQIVND (reference sequence). In DNA, the CDR3 is TGTGCCAGTAGTCTGGGAAAAGAGACCCAGTACTTC. Protein sequence: CASSLGKETQYF.

The chain has TRBV5-1 and TRBJ2-3; 11 positions match TRBD2. The CDR3 length is 15 residues. Trimming at V came to 4 bases and at J to 3 bases, leaving 4 bases not matched to a gene. Germline lookup yields CDR1 SGHRS and CDR2 YFSETQ. CDR3 in amino acids: CASSHGTSGTDTQYF. As DNA, the CDR3 is TGCGCCAGCAGCCACGGGACTAGCGGTACAGATACGCAGTATTTT.

This chain uses TRBV30 with TRBJ1-3; 7 nucleotides line up with TRBD1. CDR3 length: 13 residues. Trimming cost V 0 bases and J 4 bases; bases outside gene matches: 0. Germline loops: CDR1 GTSNPN, CDR2 SVGIG (reference sequence). The CDR3 DNA reads as TGTGCCTGGAGTGTACAGGGGGGAAACACCATATATTTT. Protein: CAWSVQGGNTIYF.

V is TRBV7-9 and J is TRBJ2-7; 9 nucleotides align to TRBD2. Germline CDR1 and CDR2: SEHNR and FQNEAQ (reference sequence). The trim removed 5 bases at V and 4 bases at J, leaving 6 bases unmatched. The CDR3 consists of 14 residues. CDR3 coding DNA: TGTGCCAGCAGCCGCGGGACTAGCCCGTACGAGCAGTACTTC. Translation gives CASSRGTSPYEQYF.

The V and J genes are TRBV5-1 and TRBJ2-3, with TRBD1 matching 7 bases. The CDR3 has 14 amino acids. From germline, CDR1 is SGHRS and CDR2 YFSETQ. The V gene end was trimmed by 6 bases and the J gene end by 0 bases; junction bases not matched to a gene: 4. The DNA for the CDR3 is TGCGCCAGCAACCCACAGGGGAGCACAGATACGCAGTATTTT. Protein: CASNPQGSTDTQYF.

The chain recombines TRBV9 with TRBJ1-1; TRBD1 might be the D (5 bases). V lost 4 bases, J lost 4 bases, and 14 bases lay in between. The CDR3 sequence is 14 residues long. Germline V gene lookup returns CDR1 SGDLS and CDR2 YYNGEE. CDR3 sequence (DNA): TGTGCCAGCAGCCCCCGGGGGATAAGCACTGAAGCTTTCTTT. Amino acids: CASSPRGISTEAFF.

This clone showed up just a few times. The chain links TRBV19 to TRBJ1-5, with D possibly TRBD1 on 6 matching bases. The CDR3 is made up of 16 amino acids. Deletions cut 6 bases from V and 1 base from J, with 16 bases between. The germline gives CDR1 LNHDA, CDR2 SQIVND (reference sequence). CDR3 in amino acids: CASRWRGAQSNQPQHF. The CDR3 DNA is TGTGCCAGTAGATGGCGGGGGGCACAGAGCAATCAGCCCCAGCATTTT.

About this clone: The junction differs from germline at one of its ends, possibly a read error. The CDR3 nucleotides are TGTGCTAGCAGCTTAGAGGAAGGGGAGACCCAGTACTTC. Encoded protein: CASSLEEGETQYF. The V gene is TRBV7-7, the J gene TRBJ2-5; D is ambiguous. CDR3 length equals 13 residues. The germline V gene encodes CDR1 SSHAT and CDR2 FNYEAQ (reference sequence). Variable domain in full (rest from reference TRBV7-7 and TRBJ2-5): GAGVSQSPRYKVTKRGQDVTLRCDPISSHATLYWYQQALGQGPEFLTYFNYEAQPDKSGLPSDRFSAERPEGSISTLTIQRTEQRDSAMYRCASSLEEGETQYFGPGTRLLVL.

This chain links TRBV7-3 with TRBJ2-3, with D possibly being TRBD1 or TRBD2 (5 bases each). The germline CDR1 and CDR2 sequences are SGHTA and FQGTGA. Trimming took off 3 bases at V and 4 bases at J, with 11 bases between the two ends. The CDR3 consists of 14 residues. Written as DNA, the CDR3 is TGTGCCAGCAGCTTCGAGGGGTTATCAGATACGCAGTATTTT. Encoded protein: CASSFEGLSDTQYF.

This clone was counted a single time. The gene calls are TRBV19 and TRBJ1-6; 7 positions agree with TRBD1. From germline, CDR1 is LNHDA and CDR2 SQIVND (reference sequence). V gave up 4 bases and J gave up 3 bases; unmatched junction bases: 3. The CDR3 covers 15 residues. CDR3 residues: CASSSRDSYNSPLHF. CDR3 nucleotide sequence: TGTGCCAGTAGTAGCCGGGACAGCTATAATTCACCCCTCCACTTT. The whole variable domain, remainder taken from reference TRBV19 and TRBJ1-6, is DGGITQSPKYLFRKEGQNVTLSCEQNLNHDAMYWYRQDPGQGLRLIYYSQIVNDFQKGDIAEGYSVSREKKESFPLTVTSAQKNPTAFYLCASSSRDSYNSPLHFGNGTRLTVT.

This chain joins TRBV27 and TRBJ2-5, with TRBD1 matching 11 bases. This CDR3 has 14 residues. Germline CDR1 MNHEY, CDR2 SMNVEV (reference sequence). V trimming: 4 bases; J trimming: 3 bases; junction bases outside the gene matches: 1. In DNA, the CDR3 is TGTGCCAGCAGTTGGACAGGGGGCGAAGAGACCCAGTACTTC. This gives the protein CASSWTGGEETQYF.

By its share, this clone is large. The genes are TRBV7-2 and TRBJ1-5; D is possibly TRBD1 (6 bases). Germline loops: CDR1 SGHTA, CDR2 FQGNSA. Trimming stripped 0 bases from V and 3 bases from J, with 18 bases between. The CDR3 has 18 amino acids. The CDR3 region is CASSLAGATGGANQPQHF. For the CDR3, the DNA is TGTGCCAGCAGCTTAGCAGGGGCGACTGGGGGGGCCAATCAGCCCCAGCATTTT. The whole variable domain, filled in from reference TRBV7-2 and TRBJ1-5, reads GAGVSQSPSNKVTEKGKDVELRCDPISGHTALYWYRQSLGQGLEFLIYFQGNSAPDKSGLPSDRFSAERTGGSVSTLTIQRTQQEDSAVYLCASSLAGATGGANQPQHFGDGTRLSIL.

The rearrangement links TRBV19 to TRBJ1-6, with a weak D call TRBD1 (5 bases). Germline CDR1 LNHDA, CDR2 SQIVND (reference sequence). Between the trimmed V and J ends, which lost 4 bases and 14 bases, there was a span of 15 bases. The CDR3 runs to 13 residues. The CDR3: CASSTPSRGALHF. The DNA for the CDR3 is TGTGCCAGTAGTACCCCATCTCGGGGGGCCCTCCACTTT.

The chain recombines TRBV27 with TRBJ2-2; 7 nucleotides align to TRBD1. This CDR3 has 16 residues. Germline lookup yields CDR1 MNHEY and CDR2 SMNVEV (reference sequence). V gave up 1 base and J gave up 2 bases; unmatched junction bases: 4. This chain's CDR3 is CASSLFGTVNTGELFF. The CDR3 DNA sequence: TGTGCCAGCAGTTTATTTGGGACAGTAAACACCGGGGAGCTGTTTTTT.

The CDR3 nucleotides read TGTGCAAGTCGCTTGAGGACTAGCGGGCACAATGAGCAGTTCTTC. It translates to CASRLRTSGHNEQFF. The chain employs TRBV12-2 and TRBJ2-1; TRBD2 reflects the table's D call only, with no check against the DNA. TRBV12-2 is described as a pseudogene. This CDR3 spans 15 amino acids.

This chain uses TRBV7-4 with TRBJ2-2; 12 nucleotides agree with TRBD1. The CDR3 consists of 16 residues. The ends lost 4 bases at V and 3 bases at J; junction bases unmatched: 3. Germline CDR1 is SGHVT and CDR2 is SQSDAQ. The CDR3 DNA sequence: TGTGCCAGCAGCTCCTGGGACAGGGGGCACACCGGGGAGCTGTTTTTT. Amino acid sequence: CASSSWDRGHTGELFF.

This clone has a single count. The V and J genes are TRBV18 and TRBJ1-6; 7 positions agree with TRBD1. The CDR3 has 16 amino acids. Trimming cost V 4 bases and J 5 bases; bases outside gene matches: 8. CDR1 is KGHSH, CDR2 LQKENI, per germline. The CDR3 sequence: CASSLQGPLDNSPLHF. The CDR3 DNA reads TGTGCCAGCTCACTACAGGGGCCCCTCGATAATTCACCCCTCCACTTT.

The chain links TRBV28 to TRBJ1-2; D is unclear. Trimming pared 2 bases from V and 4 bases from J, leaving 8 bases between. Germline CDR1 reads MDHEN; CDR2 reads SYDVKM. The CDR3 runs 13 residues. The CDR3 DNA follows: TGTGCCAGCAGTTTAGAACAGCCCTATGGCTACACCTTC. Encoded protein: CASSLEQPYGYTF.

This clone is a singleton in its sample. The chain has TRBV30 and TRBJ1-4; D remains unclear. The CDR3 covers 12 residues. Germline CDR1 reads GTSNPN; CDR2 reads SVGIG (reference sequence). Deletions cut 3 bases from V and 8 bases from J, with 10 bases between. The CDR3 loop reads CAWRPSREKLFF. Here the CDR3 DNA reads TGTGCCTGGAGGCCTAGTCGCGAAAAACTGTTTTTT.

The V gene is TRBV19, the J gene TRBJ1-3, with a possible D match to TRBD1 (6 bases). Germline CDR1 and CDR2: LNHDA and SQIVND (reference sequence). V was clipped by 4 bases and J by 8 bases, with 18 bases between them. The CDR3 has 15 amino acids. CDR3 sequence reads: CASSKGTFWRDTIYF. CDR3 in DNA: TGTGCCAGTAGTAAGGGGACATTCTGGCGTGACACCATATATTTT. The whole variable domain, filled in from reference TRBV19 and TRBJ1-3, reads DGGITQSPKYLFRKEGQNVTLSCEQNLNHDAMYWYRQDPGQGLRLIYYSQIVNDFQKGDIAEGYSVSREKKESFPLTVTSAQKNPTAFYLCASSKGTFWRDTIYFGEGSWLTVV.